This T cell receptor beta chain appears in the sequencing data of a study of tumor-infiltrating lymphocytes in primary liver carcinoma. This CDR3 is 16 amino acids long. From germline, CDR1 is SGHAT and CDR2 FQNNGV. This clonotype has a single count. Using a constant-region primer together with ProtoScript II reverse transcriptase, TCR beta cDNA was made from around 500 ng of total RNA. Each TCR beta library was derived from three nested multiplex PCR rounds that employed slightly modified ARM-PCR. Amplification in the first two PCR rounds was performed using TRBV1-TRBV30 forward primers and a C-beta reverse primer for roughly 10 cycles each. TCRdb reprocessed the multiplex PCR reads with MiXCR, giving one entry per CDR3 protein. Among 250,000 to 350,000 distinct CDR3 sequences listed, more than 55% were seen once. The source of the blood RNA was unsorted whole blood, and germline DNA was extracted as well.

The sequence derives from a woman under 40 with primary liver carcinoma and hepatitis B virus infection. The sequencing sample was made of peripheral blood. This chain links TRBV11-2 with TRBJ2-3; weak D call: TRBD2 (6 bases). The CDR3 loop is CASGLRGGMGTDTQYF. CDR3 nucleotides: TGTGCAAGCGGCTTGAGGGGCGGGATGGGTACAGATACGCAGTATTTT.